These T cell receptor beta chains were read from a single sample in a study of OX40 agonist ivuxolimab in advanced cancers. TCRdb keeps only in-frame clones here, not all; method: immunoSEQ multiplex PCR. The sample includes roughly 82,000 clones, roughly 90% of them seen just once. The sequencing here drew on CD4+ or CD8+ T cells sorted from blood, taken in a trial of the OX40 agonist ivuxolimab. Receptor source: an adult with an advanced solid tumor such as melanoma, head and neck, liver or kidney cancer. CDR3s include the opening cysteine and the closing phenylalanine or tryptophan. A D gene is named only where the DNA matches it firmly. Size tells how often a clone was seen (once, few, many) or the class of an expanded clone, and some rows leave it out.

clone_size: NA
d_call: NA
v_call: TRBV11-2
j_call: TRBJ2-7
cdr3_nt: TGTGCCAGCAGCTTAGTCGGGGGTGTCTATCTTGAGAATCAGTACTTC
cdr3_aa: CASSLVGGVYLENQYF

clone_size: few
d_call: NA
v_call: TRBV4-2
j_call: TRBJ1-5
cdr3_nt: TGTGCCAGCAGCCAAGATGTAGTAGGGGGGCTCGACAATCAGCCCCAGCATTTT
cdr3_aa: CASSQDVVGGLDNQPQHF

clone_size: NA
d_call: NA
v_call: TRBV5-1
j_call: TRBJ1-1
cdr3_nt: TGCGCCAGCAGCTTGGCACCGAACACTGAAGCTTTCTTT
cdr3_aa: CASSLAPNTEAFF

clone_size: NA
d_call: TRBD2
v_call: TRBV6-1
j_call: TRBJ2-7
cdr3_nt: TGTGCCAGCAGACCAGCGGGAGGGACCTACGAGCAGTACTTC
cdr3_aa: CASRPAGGTYEQYF

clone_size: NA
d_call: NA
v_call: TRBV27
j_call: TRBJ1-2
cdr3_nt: TGTGCCAGCAGTTTTGGGGGAACACGGGGCTACACCTTC
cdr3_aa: CASSFGGTRGYTF

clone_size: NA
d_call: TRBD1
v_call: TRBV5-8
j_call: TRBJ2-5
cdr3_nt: TGTGCCAGCAGCTCGCTTCCCGGGACAGGGGAAGAGACCCAGTACTTC
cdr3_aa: CASSSLPGTGEETQYF

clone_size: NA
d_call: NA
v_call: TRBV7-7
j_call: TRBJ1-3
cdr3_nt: TGTGCTAGCAGCCCCAGTGCATCCGGAAACACCATATATTTT
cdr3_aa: CASSPSASGNTIYF

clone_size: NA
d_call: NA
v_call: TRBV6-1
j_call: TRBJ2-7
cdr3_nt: TGTGCCAGCAGTAGGTTTACAGGGAGCTCCTACGAGCAGTACTTC
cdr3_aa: CASSRFTGSSYEQYF

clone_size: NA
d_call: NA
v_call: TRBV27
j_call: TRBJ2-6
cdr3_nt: TGTGCCAGCAGTTCCTATTCCCACCCAAGGGGCTCTGGGGCCAACGTCCTGACTTTC
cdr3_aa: CASSSYSHPRGSGANVLTF

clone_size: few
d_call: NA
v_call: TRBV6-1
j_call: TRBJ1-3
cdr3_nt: TGTGCCAGCAGTGAAGCGCACGGATACACCATATATTTT
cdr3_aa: CASSEAHGYTIYF

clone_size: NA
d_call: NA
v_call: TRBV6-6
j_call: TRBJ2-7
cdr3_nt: TGTGCCAGCAGTTACCAGGGGAGCTCCTACGAGCAGTACTTC
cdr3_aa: CASSYQGSSYEQYF